This is a list of T cell receptor beta chains from one sample in a study of PD-1 blockade in mismatch repair-deficient tumors. Libraries were prepared by immunoSEQ multiplex PCR; TCRdb keeps only in-frame clonotypes and omits some of them. Of roughly 17,000 clones in the sample, over 75% were seen once. Sample: PBMCs, taken approximately 22 weeks after starting pembrolizumab. These receptors originate from an adult with mismatch repair-deficient cancer. CDR3s include the opening cysteine and the closing phenylalanine or tryptophan. D genes are given only for firm matches. For some rows the clone size is stated as once, few or many, or as a class when expanded; others skip it.

d_call clone_size j_call v_call cdr3_aa cdr3_nt
- - TRBJ1-1 TRBV5-1 CASSLESSGGRAFF TGCGCCAGCAGCTTGGAAAGTTCTGGAGGTCGAGCTTTCTTT
- once TRBJ2-7 TRBV5-1 CASSLSQPGQYEQYF TGCGCCAGCAGCTTGTCGCAGCCGGGTCAGTACGAGCAGTACTTC
- - TRBJ1-5 TRBV10-3 CAISDGLNQPQHF TGTGCCATCAGTGACGGTTTAAATCAGCCCCAGCATTTT
- few TRBJ2-7 TRBV11-2 CASSLGLVGYEQYF TGTGCCAGCAGCTTAGGCCTAGTTGGGTACGAGCAGTACTTC
TRBD1 - TRBJ1-2 TRBV27 CASSSEQGADYGYTF TGTGCCAGCAGTTCGGAACAGGGGGCGGACTATGGCTACACCTTC
- - TRBJ2-1 TRBV25-1 CASSGAGTSGGWYNEQFF TGTGCCAGCAGTGGGGCGGGGACATCAGGGGGTTGGTACAATGAGCAGTTCTTC
TRBD1 - TRBJ1-1 TRBV7-2 CASSTTGGSTEAFF TGTGCCAGCAGCACGACAGGGGGAAGCACTGAAGCTTTCTTT
- once TRBJ2-2 TRBV9 CASSVTVNTGELFF TGTGCCAGCAGCGTGACAGTGAACACCGGGGAGCTGTTTTTT
TRBD1 - TRBJ1-6 TRBV5-1 CASSLAGGADSPLHF TGCGCCAGCAGCTTGGCAGGGGGCGCGGATTCACCCCTCCACTTT
- - TRBJ1-5 TRBV15 CATSRDTGHSNQPQHF TGTGCCACCAGCAGAGACACAGGACATAGCAATCAGCCCCAGCATTTT
- - TRBJ2-1 TRBV23-1 CASSHPPRRNSYNEQFF TGCGCCAGCAGTCACCCGCCCCGCAGGAACTCCTACAATGAGCAGTTCTTC
- few TRBJ1-1 TRBV19 CASSIEIEGRVNTEAFF TGTGCCAGTAGTATCGAGATTGAGGGTCGCGTGAACACTGAAGCTTTCTTT
- - TRBJ2-3 TRBV6-1 CASSHRDSYTDTQYF TGTGCCAGCAGTCACCGGGACTCCTACACAGATACGCAGTATTTT
- - TRBJ2-1 TRBV2 CASNLVAEQFF TGTGCCAGCAACCTAGTGGCAGAGCAGTTCTTC
- - TRBJ2-7 TRBV30 CAWSGARPGLDRSYEQYF TGTGCCTGGAGTGGCGCGCGTCCTGGGCTGGATCGCTCCTACGAGCAGTACTTC
- - TRBJ1-4 TRBV30 CAWTRATNEKLFF TGTGCCTGGACCCGGGCAACTAATGAAAAACTGTTTTTT
- - TRBJ1-4 TRBV28 CASRQGQSGKLFF TGTGCCAGCAGACAAGGACAGTCGGGAAAACTGTTTTTT
- few TRBJ2-1 TRBV7-2 CASSLVAPTLTNEQFF TGTGCCAGCAGCTTAGTGGCCCCAACCCTTACCAATGAGCAGTTCTTC
TRBD1 - TRBJ1-1 TRBV7-2 CASSNNRGSVNTEAFF TGTGCCAGCAGCAACAACAGGGGGTCCGTGAACACTGAAGCTTTCTTT
- - TRBJ2-1 TRBV27 CASSHGLQVWNEQFF TGTGCCAGCAGTCACGGGTTACAGGTTTGGAATGAGCAGTTCTTC
- - TRBJ2-2 TRBV28 CASLRSGIAGELFF TGTGCCAGTCTCCGGTCCGGTATTGCCGGGGAGCTGTTTTTT
TRBD1 few TRBJ1-2 TRBV27 CASRLSGGNYGYTF TGTGCCAGCAGACTCTCAGGGGGAAACTATGGCTACACCTTC
- few TRBJ2-7 TRBV13 CASSLAGVSHEQYF TGTGCCAGCAGCTTAGCGGGAGTTTCCCACGAGCAGTACTTC
TRBD2 - TRBJ2-3 TRBV7-2 CASSPREIADTQYF TGTGCCAGCAGCCCGCGGGAGATAGCAGATACGCAGTATTTT
TRBD2 - TRBJ2-3 TRBV28 CATREELRTDTQYF TGTGCCACTCGGGAGGAATTGCGCACAGATACGCAGTATTTT
TRBD1 once TRBJ1-4 TRBV30 CAWRGFDRASGETNEKLFF TGTGCCTGGAGAGGGTTCGACAGGGCAAGTGGGGAAACTAATGAAAAACTGTTTTTT
- once TRBJ2-7 TRBV21-1 CASSNSLAGSYEQYF TGTGCCAGCAGCAATTCATTGGCAGGATCCTACGAGCAGTACTTC